The 5 T cell receptor beta chains below come from one sample, sequenced in a study of CD8+CD57+ T cells in acquired aplastic anemia. Genomic DNA, serving as template, underwent TCR beta VDJ and CDR3 profiling. TCRdb recomputed calls from the reads with MiXCR, one row per CDR3 protein. Of about 210,000 distinct CDR3 sequences in the sample, approximately 57% were seen once. The sequenced sample was sorted CD4+, CD8+, or CD8+CD57+ T cells (not recorded which) from PBMCs. Every receptor here comes from a human donor in good health.

Many counts were recorded for this clonotype. This chain connects TRBV6-4 to TRBJ2-1; TRBD2 is a possible D gene (6 bases). Germline CDR1 is MRHNA and CDR2 is SNTAGT. The V end was cut by 4 bases, the J end by 3 bases, with 13 bases between. CDR3 size: 15 residues. The CDR3 DNA sequence: TGTGCCAGCAGTGCGGGGGTCGGGGTCTACAATGAGCAGTTCTTC. Protein product: CASSAGVGVYNEQFF.

The gene calls are TRBV7-9 and TRBJ2-7, with TRBD2 matching over 11 bases. There are 14 residues in the CDR3. V lost 5 bases to trimming and J lost 7 bases; unmatched junction nucleotides: 7. CDR1 and CDR2 (germline): SEHNR, FQNEAQ (reference sequence). This chain's CDR3 is CASSLSGRAGEQYF. The CDR3 bases are TGTGCCAGCAGCCTTAGCGGGAGGGCCGGTGAGCAGTACTTC.

The J gene is TRBJ2-7, the V gene TRBV29-1; possibly TRBD2 for D (6 bases). Germline V gene data show CDR1 as SQVTM and CDR2 as ANQGSEA. V lost 4 bases and J 3 bases, leaving 10 bases between the germline ends. This CDR3 spans 12 amino acids. The CDR3 sequence: CSVGGGHYEQYF. CDR3 nucleotides: TGCAGCGTTGGGGGAGGACACTACGAGCAGTACTTC.

The chain has TRBV7-2 and TRBJ1-1; no definite D call. The CDR3 consists of 14 residues. Germline CDR1 SGHTA, CDR2 FQGNSA. Trimming cost V 8 bases and J 8 bases, with 21 bases left between them. The CDR3 sequence is CASARTLAGGEAFF. The DNA for the CDR3 is TGTGCCAGCGCCCGGACTCTAGCGGGAGGGGAAGCTTTCTTT.

A remark on this clonotype: The junction does not match germline at one end; this may be a read error. This chain links TRBV7-9 with TRBJ1-4, with D possibly matching TRBD1 (5 bases). The CDR3 spans 9 residues. The germline gives CDR1 SEHNR, CDR2 FQNEAQ (reference sequence). The CDR3 region is CASSPAQGF. The CDR3 DNA reads as TGTGCCAGCAGCCCCGCCCAGGGATTT.